Described below is a single T cell receptor (beta chain) sequence and its context. Its antigen is undetermined. The sample comes from a study of T cell repertoires in cytomegalovirus infection. Study details: It was recently identified HLA-C-restricted and well-studied HLA-B-restricted CMV epitopes that the study used. TCR beta signatures that were public indicated CMV infection and matching HLA type.

Notes on the study in general: It was HLA-C-restricted CMV-specific TCR beta clonotypes that dominated the response ex vivo. Accumulated public TCR beta family frequency recognized individuals carrying CMV together with the relevant HLA.

Trimming took off 1 base at V and 9 bases at J, with 16 bases between the two ends. Per the germline V gene, CDR1 is MNHEY and CDR2 is SVGAGI. This CDR3 is built from 15 residues. TCRdb reprocessed the reads with MiXCR, giving one entry per CDR3 protein. This sample has approximately 910,000 distinct CDR3 sequences, with approximately 31% found just once. The sequence was obtained from a human donor in good health (CMV status not recorded). Some clones in this sample may be carry-over from other donors' samples. This chain uses TRBV6-5 with TRBJ2-1; D is tentatively TRBD1 or TRBD2 (5 bases each). The sample consisted of cultured CD8+ T cells from PBMCs, taken from culture after CMV antigen stimulation. CDR3 nucleotide sequence: TGTGCCAGCAGTTACTATGCGCAGGGAGACGGTGAGCAGTTCTTC. This codes for CASSYYAQGDGEQFF.